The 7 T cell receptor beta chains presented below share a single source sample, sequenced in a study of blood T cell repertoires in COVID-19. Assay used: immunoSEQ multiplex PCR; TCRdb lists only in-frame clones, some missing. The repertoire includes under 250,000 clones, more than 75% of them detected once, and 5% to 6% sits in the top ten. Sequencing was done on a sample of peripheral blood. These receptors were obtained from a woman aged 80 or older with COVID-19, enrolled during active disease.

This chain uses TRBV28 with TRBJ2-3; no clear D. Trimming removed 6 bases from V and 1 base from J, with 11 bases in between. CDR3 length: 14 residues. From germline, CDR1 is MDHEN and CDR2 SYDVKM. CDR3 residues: CASSPAGRTDTQYF. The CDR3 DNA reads TGTGCCAGCAGCCCCGCTGGGCGCACAGATACGCAGTATTTT. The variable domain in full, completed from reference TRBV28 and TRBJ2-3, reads DVKVTQSSRYLVKRTGEKVFLECVQDMDHENMFWYRQDPGLGLRLIYFSYDVKMKEKGDIPEGYSVSREKKERFSLILESASTNQTSMYLCASSPAGRTDTQYFGPGTRLTVL.

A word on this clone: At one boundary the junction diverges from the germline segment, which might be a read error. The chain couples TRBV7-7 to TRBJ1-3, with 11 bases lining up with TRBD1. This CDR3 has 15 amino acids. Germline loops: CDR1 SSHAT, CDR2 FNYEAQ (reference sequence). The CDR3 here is CASSPGQGAGNTIYF. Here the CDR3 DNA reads TGTGCTAGCAGCCCGGGACAGGGGGCTGGAAACACCATATATTTT.

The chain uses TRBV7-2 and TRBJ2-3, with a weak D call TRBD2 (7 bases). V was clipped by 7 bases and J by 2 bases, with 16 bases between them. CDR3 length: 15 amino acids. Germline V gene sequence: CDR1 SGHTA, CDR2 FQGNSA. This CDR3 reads CASKEGGAYTDTQYF. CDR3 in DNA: TGTGCCAGCAAAGAGGGGGGGGCCTACACAGATACGCAGTATTTT.

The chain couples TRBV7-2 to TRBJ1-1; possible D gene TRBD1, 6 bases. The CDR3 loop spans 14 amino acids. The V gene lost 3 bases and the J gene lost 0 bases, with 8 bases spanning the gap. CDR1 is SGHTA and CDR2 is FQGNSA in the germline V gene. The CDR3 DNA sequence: TGTGCCAGCAGCTTGGACAGCGTGAACACTGAAGCTTTCTTT. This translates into CASSLDSVNTEAFF.

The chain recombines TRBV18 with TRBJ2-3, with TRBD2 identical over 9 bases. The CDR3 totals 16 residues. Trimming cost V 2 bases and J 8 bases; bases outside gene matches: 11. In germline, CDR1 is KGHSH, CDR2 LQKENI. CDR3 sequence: CASSPGASGTRSTQYF. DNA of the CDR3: TGTGCCAGCTCACCAGGGGCTAGCGGGACGAGGAGTACGCAGTATTTT.

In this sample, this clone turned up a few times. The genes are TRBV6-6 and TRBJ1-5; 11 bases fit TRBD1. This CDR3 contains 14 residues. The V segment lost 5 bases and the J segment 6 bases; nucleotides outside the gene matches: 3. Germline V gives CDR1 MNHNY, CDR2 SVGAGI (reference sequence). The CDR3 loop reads CASSGQGAGQPQHF. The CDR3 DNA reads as TGTGCCAGCAGTGGACAGGGGGCCGGTCAGCCCCAGCATTTT.

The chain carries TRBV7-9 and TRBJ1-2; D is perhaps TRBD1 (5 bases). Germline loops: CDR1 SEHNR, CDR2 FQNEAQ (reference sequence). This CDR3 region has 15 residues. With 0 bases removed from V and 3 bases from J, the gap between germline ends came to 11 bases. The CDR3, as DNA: TGTGCCAGCAGCTTAGCTGGAGGGGCAGACTATGGCTACACCTTC. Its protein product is CASSLAGGADYGYTF.